This T cell receptor beta chain was sequenced for a study of shared clonotypes between healthy human individuals. Overall study: The composition of the donors was a couple of women and a few men aged 18 to 49. Broader study findings: A few donors had about 5% of their naive CD4 clonotypes in common.

This clone was counted only a few times. The antigen is not known. Across several immunoSEQ plates, the genomic DNA of each subset was split evenly. TCRdb's copy holds only in-frame clones and misses some; the assay was immunoSEQ multiplex PCR. This sample has 2 million to 2.5 million clones, with just under 95% found just once. V was shortened by 8 bases and J by 4 bases, with 9 bases between the two germline ends. CDR3 length: 12 residues. The V gene's germline CDR1 is ENHRY and CDR2 SYGVKD. Healthy adults negative for HIV, lacking recent acute infections or vaccinations, served as donors. The sample comprised naive CD4+ T cells from PBMCs. Subset noted: CD45RA+ positively selected. The source of this sequence is a man aged 18 to 30 in good health. Some clones in this sample may be carry-over from other donors' samples. The J gene is TRBJ1-5, the V gene TRBV10-3; no definite D call. The CDR3 loop is CAIGKENQPQHF. The CDR3 DNA reads TGTGCCATCGGAAAGGAAAATCAGCCCCAGCATTTT.